What follows are 3 T cell receptor beta chains derived from one specimen sequenced in a study of T-cell reconstitution after alpha-beta-depleted transplantation in children. The authors prepared the TCRbeta library with unique molecular identifiers. From the PCR reads, TCRdb called clonotypes with MiXCR, one entry per CDR3 protein. The top ten hold under 45% of the sample, which has a few hundred thousand distinct CDR3 sequences, 25% to 30% seen once. The specimen was PBMCs, collected before TCRalphabeta/CD19-depleted stem cell transplant. These receptors originate from a boy under two years old with Wiskott-Aldrich syndrome, due to receive a stem cell transplant.

The chain couples TRBV20-1 to TRBJ2-1, with 9 bases aligning to TRBD2. The CDR3 is 14 residues long. V dropped 5 bases and J dropped 2; count of bases not matched to a gene: 4. CDR1 and CDR2 from the germline V gene are DFQATT and SNEGSKA (reference sequence). The CDR3 nucleotides are TGCAGTGCTCTTAGCGGGAGAACCTACAATGAGCAGTTCTTC. Translation: CSALSGRTYNEQFF.

V and J are TRBV10-3 and TRBJ1-2, with D uncertain. Germline lookup yields CDR1 ENHRY and CDR2 SYGVKD. The CDR3 spans 15 residues. V lost 6 bases, J lost 1 base, and 15 bases lay in between. The CDR3 reads CAIRTPLGLNYGYTF. CDR3 bases: TGTGCCATCAGAACACCCCTCGGGCTTAACTATGGCTACACCTTC.

There are a few counts of this clonotype. V and J are TRBV10-3 and TRBJ2-5; D is ambiguous. V gave up 4 bases and J gave up 4 bases, with 7 bases separating them. The CDR3 has 12 residues. CDR1 is ENHRY and CDR2 is SYGVKD in the germline V gene. CDR3 in amino acids: CAISVDGETQYF. Written as DNA, the CDR3 is TGTGCCATCAGTGTCGATGGAGAGACCCAGTACTTC.